This T cell receptor beta chain was profiled in a study of PD-1 blockade in mismatch repair-deficient tumors (dated by TCRdb to 2017 to 2019). Notes on the research overall: Between late 2013 and September 2016, the trial enrolled 86 consecutive patients with around twelve mismatch repair-deficient cancer types, every one of whom had been previously treated and was progressing. Tumor-associated T cell clones in the peripheral blood of patients responding to PD-1 blockade were tracked using deep sequencing of TCR CDR3 regions. Findings and caveats that apply to the study as a whole: After pembrolizumab, tumor-resident clones, which were often undetectable in blood before treatment, expanded rapidly and then contracted, generally ahead of radiologic responses.

For every enrolled patient, mismatch repair deficiency was confirmed by either polymerase chain reaction or immunohistochemistry. A few patients who responded to pembrolizumab therapy underwent TCR sequencing. The phase II trial prospectively tested pembrolizumab PD-1 blockade in advanced mismatch repair-deficient cancers regardless of tissue of origin. Peripheral blood T cell samples were gathered serially, both before PD-1 blockade started and at multiple time points afterward. Blood sampling times were reported as weeks after the first pembrolizumab dose. The CDR3 covers 13 residues, taking in both the cysteine and the phenylalanine. This entry keeps only the CDR3 DNA: 39 bases, framed from base 1. The germline V and J ends show losses of 3 bases and 6 bases respectively, and no gene match explains 5 bases of the junction. From a lookup of the germline V gene, CDR1 and CDR2 are SGHRS and YFSETQ.

To note about this clone: The specificity of this receptor is unknown. Base quality data are lacking; no much larger clone is found one base away.

The protocol used for the library was the immunoSEQ multiplex PCR assay. TCRdb retrieved this table from immuneACCESS and kept in-frame rearrangements only. Not all clones are present; in checked studies, unresolved V genes account for under half, and no reason is known for the remainder. In all, the sample holds some 120,000 clones, and roughly 86% of those were seen once. Approximately 13% of the sample rests with the top ten. Specimen: peripheral blood, collected 44 weeks after starting pembrolizumab. This receptor was identified in an adult with mismatch repair-deficient cancer. The V and J segments used are TRBV5-1 and TRBJ2-7; TRBD1 lines up with 8 middle nucleotides. The base sequence is TGCGCCAGCAGCTCGGGACAGGCGAGCGAGCAGTACTTC. Its translation reads: CASSSGQASEQYF.